The rows below give T cell receptor beta chains drawn from one sample of a study of T-cell memory formation after mild COVID-19. One entry per CDR3 protein results from TCRdb running MiXCR on the 5' RACE reads. The table lists roughly 550,000 distinct CDR3 sequences, just over 20% of them singletons, with about 12% in the top ten. Sequenced sample: PBMCs or a T cell subset sorted from them (not recorded which). These receptors all come from an adult woman who had mild COVID-19 (a few samples of this study predate the infection). Cell type and time point are not known. Both conserved end residues are part of each CDR3.

v_gene,CDR3aa
TRBV28,CASSNGQGGYEQYF
TRBV7-9,CASRDGVVSDGYTF
TRBV30,CAWRSAGIYGYTF
TRBV28,CASSLWDSWDQTQYF
TRBV30,CAWSGTRGDTQYF
TRBV2,CASSAYNEQFF
TRBV9,CASSATGRANYGYTF
TRBV13,CASSLDRADEAFF
TRBV12-3/TRBV12-4,CASSSPLEGASTDTQYF
TRBV7-2,CASSLEGARKTQYF
TRBV25-1,CASSEPTSLSGSYEQYF
TRBV29-1,CSATGGVFNYGYTF
TRBV5-1,CASSPDDSDTTNTGELFF
TRBV4-2,CASSQPNTGELFF
TRBV5-1,CASSLVASGGAYTDTQYF
TRBV12-3/TRBV12-4,CASSPRRANSGNTIYF
TRBV9,CASSRTIQGRDIQYF
TRBV10-3,CAISEGLYTQYF
TRBV5-1,CASSSTGGREYEQYF
TRBV29-1,CSVQIGGSYNEQFF
TRBV30,CAWSTGLSYEQYF
TRBV12-3/TRBV12-4,CASSLSQVAHQPQHF
TRBV6-5,CASRHDSGGPSNEQFF
TRBV11-2,CASRKFSGGAGTDTQYF
TRBV20-1,CSARDRAGEYNEQFF
TRBV7-9,CASSSRTGGADGTEAFF
TRBV19,CASSPWLGGTEAFF
TRBV14,CASSLRGQQNSGNTIYF
TRBV29-1,CSVPGQKYEQYF
TRBV5-1,CASSPGSGSGTDTQYF
TRBV29-1,CSVENGLAIHEQFF
TRBV20-1,CSARSGGTNEKLFF
TRBV6-5,CASSYGGGVSTEAFF